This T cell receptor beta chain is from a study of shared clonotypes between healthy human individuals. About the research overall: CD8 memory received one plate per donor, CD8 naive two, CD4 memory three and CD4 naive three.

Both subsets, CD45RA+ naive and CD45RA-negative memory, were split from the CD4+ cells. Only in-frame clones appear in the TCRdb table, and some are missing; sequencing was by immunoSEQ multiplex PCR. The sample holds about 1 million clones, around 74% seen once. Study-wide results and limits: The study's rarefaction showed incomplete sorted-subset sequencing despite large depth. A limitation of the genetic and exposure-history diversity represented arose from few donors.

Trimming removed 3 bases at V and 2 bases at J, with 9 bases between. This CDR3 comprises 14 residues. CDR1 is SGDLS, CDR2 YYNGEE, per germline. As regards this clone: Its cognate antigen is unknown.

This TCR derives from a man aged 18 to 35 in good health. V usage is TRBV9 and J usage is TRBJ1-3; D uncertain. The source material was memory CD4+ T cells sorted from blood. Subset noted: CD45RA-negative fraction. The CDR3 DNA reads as TGTGCCAGCAGCGAGGGCATAGCTGGAAACACCATATATTTT. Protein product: CASSEGIAGNTIYF.